A selection of T cell receptor beta chains follows, all from one sample in a study of T cells in Graves' hyperthyroidism and ophthalmopathy. MiXCR, applied by TCRdb to the multiplex PCR reads, yields one record per CDR3 protein. The data contain roughly 500,000 distinct CDR3 sequences, about 15% of them seen just once; the ten biggest clones take up less than 6%. Input material: blood. All receptors derive from a woman in her twenties or thirties with Graves' hyperthyroidism that later progressed to Graves' ophthalmopathy. Each CDR3 is given with its conserved first and last residue. D genes are given only for firm matches. Clone sizes are given selectively: once, few, many, or a class where the clone is expanded.

d_gene	j_gene	v_gene	abundance	CDR3aa	CDR3nt
TRBD1	TRBJ2-4	TRBV10-3	.	CAISEGTAFSKNIQYF	TGTGCCATCAGTGAGGGGACAGCTTTCTCCAAAAACATTCAGTACTTC
TRBD1	TRBJ1-4	TRBV11-3	many	CASSFGRGNEKLFF	TGTGCCAGCAGCTTTGGCAGGGGGAATGAAAAACTGTTTTTT
TRBD2	TRBJ2-7	TRBV20-1	many	CSAPTLAGGPGEQYF	TGCAGTGCTCCCACACTAGCGGGAGGGCCGGGCGAGCAGTACTTC
.	TRBJ1-3	TRBV10-3	many	CAIREPDGNTIYF	TGTGCCATCAGGGAGCCCGATGGAAACACCATATATTTT
.	TRBJ2-3	TRBV4-3	few	CASSQVVGEPLTSTDTQYF	TGCGCCAGCAGCCAAGTTGTGGGGGAGCCCTTAACTAGCACAGATACGCAGTATTTT
.	TRBJ1-1	TRBV9	few	CASSVGDRTYTEAFF	TGTGCCAGCAGCGTAGGTGACAGAACTTACACTGAAGCTTTCTTT
TRBD1	TRBJ2-7	TRBV7-6	.	CASSLSGQGKSYEQYF	TGTGCCAGCAGCCTATCCGGACAGGGGAAGTCCTACGAGCAGTACTTC
TRBD2	TRBJ2-1	TRBV29-1	many	CSVEDLAGLHNEQFF	TGCAGCGTTGAAGACCTAGCGGGACTCCACAATGAGCAGTTCTTC
.	TRBJ1-2	TRBV7-9	.	CASRRGLADGYTF	TGTGCCAGCAGAAGAGGACTGGCGGATGGCTACACCTTC
TRBD1	TRBJ2-7	TRBV27	.	CASSSSGTGENEQYF	TGTGCCAGCAGCTCTTCCGGGACAGGGGAAAACGAGCAGTACTTC
TRBD2	TRBJ2-7	TRBV2	many	CASIASGDPTYEQYF	TGTGCCAGCATCGCTAGCGGGGATCCCACCTACGAGCAGTACTTC
.	TRBJ2-1	TRBV29-1	many	CSVVYRSVGGNEQFF	TGCAGCGTTGTTTACAGGTCTGTAGGAGGCAATGAGCAGTTCTTC
TRBD2	TRBJ2-7	TRBV12-3/TRBV12-4	once	CASSPGLTSGTVSYEQYF	TGTGCCAGCAGTCCCGGCCTGACTAGCGGGACCGTCTCCTACGAGCAGTACTTC
.	TRBJ2-1	TRBV7-9	many	CASSLTRAGKHNEQFF	TGTGCCAGCAGCTTAACGAGGGCAGGGAAACACAATGAGCAGTTCTTC
TRBD1	TRBJ1-6	TRBV24-1	many	CATQGQGYSPLHF	TGTGCCACTCAGGGACAGGGGTATTCACCCCTCCACTTT
.	TRBJ1-2	TRBV3-1	many	CASSPGQRGNYGYTF	TGTGCCAGCAGCCCTGGCCAAAGGGGAAACTATGGCTACACCTTC
.	TRBJ2-7	TRBV7-9	many	CASSSPLSYEQYF	TGTGCCAGCAGCTCCCCCCTATCCTACGAGCAGTACTTC
.	TRBJ2-1	TRBV5-1	many	CASSKTHNEQFF	TGCGCCAGCAGCAAGACACACAATGAGCAGTTCTTC
.	TRBJ1-5	TRBV30	many	CAWSVRGARSPQHF	TGTGCCTGGAGTGTACGGGGGGCCAGGTCGCCCCAGCATTTT
.	TRBJ2-2	TRBV29-1	few	CSVVGEDGGELFF	TGCAGCGTTGTGGGTGAAGATGGCGGGGAGCTGTTTTTT
TRBD1	TRBJ1-1	TRBV6-2/TRBV6-3	many	CATTGQANTEAFF	TGTGCCACCACTGGACAGGCGAACACTGAAGCTTTCTTT
.	TRBJ2-7	TRBV20-1	many	CSAPVGGALEQYF	TGCAGTGCCCCCGTGGGGGGGGCCCTCGAGCAGTACTTC